What follows describes a single T cell receptor (beta chain). Its antigen is not known. This record comes from a study of cytomegalovirus exposure and HLA in healthy donors. Trimming removed 6 bases from V and 0 bases from J; junction bases left unmatched: 9. Germline values: CDR1 MNHEY, CDR2 SMNVEV (reference sequence). The CDR3 consists of 16 residues. A multiplex PCR was run with 60 Vbeta primers and 13 Jbeta primers. Sequencing was performed with immunoSEQ multiplex PCR; in TCRdb, only in-frame clones are kept and a portion is missing. Of around 180,000 clones listed, about four fifths are singletons. Study-level points and caveats: It was only CMV serostatus that was available as immune exposure information. Later analysis showed most CMV-associated TCR beta chains appearing HLA-restricted. In vitro, three CMV-associated chains proved specific for CMV antigens. An analysis that was carried out later associated some 17,000 TCR beta sequences with HLA alleles at 0.05 false discovery rate.

The clonotype comes from a woman aged 25 to 39 in good health and CMV-seropositive. The chain combines TRBV27 with TRBJ2-7, with TRBD2 matching 9 bases. The material sequenced was PBMCs. The CDR3 region is CASRRGGGVLSYEQYF. CDR3 bases: TGTGCCAGCAGAAGGGGCGGGGGGGTCCTCTCCTACGAGCAGTACTTC.